These 25 T cell receptor beta chains originate from one sample sequenced in a study of regulatory T cells in long-lasting Graves disease (dated by TCRdb to about 2021). This specimen's time point label, interpreted: newly diagnosed GD, antithyroid drugs for less than 3 months. For both TCR sequencing and RNA sequencing, RNA was extracted from PBMCs in TRIzol. Libraries were built with multiplex PCR. TCRdb records Illumina HiSeq 4000 as the sequencer. iRepertoire HTBI primers and Arm-PCR amplification of CDR3 regions were used to construct TCR beta libraries. TCRdb's own reprocessing of the public reads used fastp at Q25 and MiXCR and kept productive beta chains. Under each unique CDR3 protein, matching rows form one entry showing the most common genes and DNA. The sample table lists 300,000 to 400,000 distinct CDR3 sequences, 16% of them with a count of one. The ten most abundant clones make up 25% to 30% of the sample.

These data were also filed under a second study, of T cells in Graves' hyperthyroidism and ophthalmopathy.

The input for sequencing was peripheral blood mononuclear cells (PBMCs), taken at new diagnosis, from a patient treated with antithyroid drugs. The source is a man aged 40-55 years with Graves disease. Donor details come from another sample of the same person, matched by shared clones.

The chain links TRBV2 to TRBJ2-7; D not certain. Trimming left V 6 bases short and J 0 bases short, with 12 bases between. Per the germline V gene, CDR1 is SNHLY and CDR2 is FYNNEI. The CDR3 covers 14 residues. CDR3 sequence (DNA): TGTGCCAGCAGCAACCAACAGAGCTCCTACGAGCAGTACTTC. Protein sequence: CASSNQQSSYEQYF.

Remarks on this clonotype: One base away lies a much larger clone, so this may be a sequencing read error. The chain combines TRBV2 with TRBJ1-1; 8 bases line up with TRBD1. Germline trimming cut 6 bases from V and 9 bases from J; bases unmatched to any gene: 12. Germline values: CDR1 SNHLY, CDR2 FYNNEI. This CDR3 region has 14 residues. The CDR3 DNA reads TGTGCCAGCAGGTGGACAGGGCGGGAAGATAAAGCTTTCTTT. Protein: CASRWTGREDKAFF.

The table lists this clonotype with many counts. This chain links TRBV28 with TRBJ2-2, with D unresolved. Germline loops: CDR1 MDHEN, CDR2 SYDVKM. This CDR3 is 13 amino acids long. V gave up 4 bases and J gave up 7 bases, with 10 bases separating them. CDR3 sequence reads: CASSSSVYGELFF. The CDR3 DNA sequence: TGTGCCAGCAGTTCGAGTGTGTACGGGGAGCTGTTTTTT.

This clonotype was picked up a small number of times. The chain links TRBV6-1 to TRBJ2-2, with 8 bases aligning to TRBD1. Per the germline V gene, CDR1 is MNHNS and CDR2 is SASEGT. Trimming took 5 bases from V and 4 from J; bases not matched to a gene: 6. The CDR3 sequence is 15 residues long. CDR3 amino acids: CASSNTGGVTGELFF. The CDR3, as DNA: TGTGCCAGCAGTAATACAGGGGGTGTCACCGGGGAGCTGTTTTTT.

This clonotype has at least ten counts. The V and J genes are TRBV7-8 and TRBJ2-3, with D unclear. V lost 5 bases to trimming and J lost 5 bases, with 11 bases between them. Germline loops: CDR1 SGHVS, CDR2 FQNEAQ. The CDR3 extends over 13 amino acids. The CDR3 region is CASSILSRDTQYF. CDR3 DNA sequence: TGTGCCAGCAGCATTCTGAGTCGAGATACGCAGTATTTT.

This clonotype was found many times. This chain connects TRBV18 to TRBJ2-7, with no clear D. CDR1 and CDR2 from the germline V gene are KGHSH and LQKENI. Trimming shortened V by 8 bases and J by 0 bases, and 5 bases separated the two germline ends. This CDR3 comprises 11 residues. Here the CDR3 DNA reads TGTGCCAGCAGCTCCTCCTACGAGCAGTACTTC. This translates into CASSSSYEQYF.

This clonotype was seen only once. A much larger clone lies a single base off, so this may be a read error. This CDR3 reads CASSLAGPYNEQYF. For the CDR3, the DNA is TGTGCCAGCAGCCTGGCAGGGCCTTACAATGAGCAGTACTTC. V usage is TRBV12-3 or TRBV12-4 and J usage is TRBJ2-5; maybe TRBD1 (5 bases). This CDR3 is built from 14 residues. Trimming pared 6 bases from V and 11 bases from J, leaving 22 bases between.

The chain combines TRBV9 with TRBJ1-2; a possible D gene is TRBD1 (5 bases). Trimming left V 4 bases short and J 6 bases short, with 16 bases between. CDR3 length: 14 amino acids. Germline CDR1 SGDLS, CDR2 YYNGEE. The CDR3 DNA reads TGTGCCAGCAGCTTAGGGGCAGGGTCAAATGGCTACACCTTC. Residues: CASSLGAGSNGYTF.

This clonotype was recorded many times. The V gene is TRBV6-5, the J gene TRBJ2-7, with unresolved D. With 0 bases removed from V and 2 bases from J, the gap between germline ends came to 20 bases. CDR3 length equals 18 residues. Germline CDR1 MNHEY, CDR2 SVGAGI. DNA of the CDR3: TGTGCCAGCAGTTACTCGAAATCGGACGTACGCCCAGCCTACGAGCAGTACTTC. As protein: CASSYSKSDVRPAYEQYF.

The rearrangement uses TRBV27 and TRBJ2-2; D not resolved. The CDR3 sequence is 17 residues long. Germline V gene data show CDR1 as MNHEY and CDR2 as SMNVEV (reference sequence). Trimming shortened V by 3 bases and J by 0 bases, and 14 bases separated the two germline ends. CDR3 DNA sequence: TGTGCCAGCAGTTTTTTTGCGGTGTATACGAACACCGGGGAGCTGTTTTTT. Encoded protein: CASSFFAVYTNTGELFF.

This clonotype was counted between two and nine times. The V call is TRBV4-2, the J call TRBJ2-2; 11 bases map to TRBD2. Germline V CDR1 and CDR2: LGHNA, YNFKEQ. There are 16 residues in the CDR3. Trimming took 3 bases from V and 8 from J; bases not matched to a gene: 8. DNA for the CDR3: TGTGCCAGCAGCCAGGGTGGGCTAGCGGGGGGTGGGGAGCTGTTTTTT. Translated: CASSQGGLAGGGELFF.

This clonotype was picked up many times. The chain uses TRBV18 and TRBJ2-7; no reliable D call. The germline CDR1 and CDR2 sequences are KGHSH and LQKENI. This CDR3 comprises 14 residues. Trimming shortened V by 8 bases and J by 0 bases, and 14 bases separated the two germline ends. The CDR3: CASSPGLSSYEQYF. In nucleotides, the CDR3 is TGTGCCAGCAGCCCCGGTCTGAGCTCCTACGAGCAGTACTTC. Full variable domain (missing parts from reference TRBV18 and TRBJ2-7): NAGVMQNPRHLVRRRGQEARLRCSPMKGHSHVYWYRQLPEEGLKFMVYLQKENIIDESGMPKERFSAEFPKEGPSILRIQQVVRGDSAAYFCASSPGLSSYEQYFGPGTRLTVT.

The chain employs TRBV7-7 and TRBJ2-3; no definite D call. CDR1 is SSHAT, CDR2 FNYEAQ, per germline (reference sequence). Trimming stripped 1 base from V and 4 bases from J, with 6 bases between. This CDR3 is built from 13 residues. The CDR3 coding sequence is TGTGCCAGCAGCTTAGGGCGCGCAGATACGCAGTATTTT. Its translation: CASSLGRADTQYF.

Ten or more counts support this clonotype. The genes are TRBV28 and TRBJ1-4; D not resolved. The ends were cut back, 3 bases at V and 1 base at J, with 9 bases in the middle. The CDR3 runs 15 residues. Per germline, CDR1 MDHEN and CDR2 SYDVKM. Written as DNA, the CDR3 is TGTGCCAGCAGTTTCCCTCGGGGAACTAATGAAAAACTGTTTTTT. It encodes CASSFPRGTNEKLFF.

This clonotype was picked up many times. The chain couples TRBV14 to TRBJ2-3; no clear D gene. Germline V gene sequence: CDR1 SGHDN, CDR2 FVKESK. This CDR3 is 13 amino acids long. Trimming removed 0 bases from V and 4 bases from J, with 5 bases in between. The CDR3 here is CASSQDGPDTQYF. The CDR3, as DNA: TGTGCCAGCAGCCAAGACGGCCCAGATACGCAGTATTTT.

About this clonotype itself: This probably arose from a read error, given a far larger clone one base away. The J gene is TRBJ2-7, the V gene TRBV20-1; D is possibly TRBD1 (5 bases). CDR3 size: 15 residues. Germline values: CDR1 DFQATT, CDR2 SNEGSKA (reference sequence). The V gene lost 3 bases and the J gene lost 7 bases, with 22 bases spanning the gap. The CDR3 region is CSASKRGISYNEQYF. For the CDR3, the DNA is TGCAGTGCTAGTAAAAGGGGAATCTCCTACAATGAGCAGTACTTC.

This clonotype was recorded at least ten times. The CDR3 is CSASRDRGRNEQFF. CDR3 coding DNA: TGCAGTGCTAGCAGGGACAGGGGACGCAATGAGCAGTTCTTC. V usage is TRBV20-1 and J usage is TRBJ2-1; 10 bases map to TRBD1. The CDR3 has 14 amino acids. The V segment lost 3 bases and the J segment 6 bases; nucleotides outside the gene matches: 5. Germline CDR1 DFQATT, CDR2 SNEGSKA (reference sequence).

This rearrangement joins TRBV5-1 to TRBJ2-7; the D is unclear. This CDR3 has 17 residues. The ends were cut back, 0 bases at V and 2 bases at J, with 18 bases in the middle. CDR1 and CDR2 (germline): SGHRS, YFSETQ. Here the CDR3 DNA reads TGCGCCAGCAGCTTGGAATTCGGAGTCGGCAACACCTACGAGCAGTACTTC. Translation gives CASSLEFGVGNTYEQYF.

This clonotype was counted ten times or more. This chain joins TRBV9 and TRBJ1-1; possibly TRBD1 for D (6 bases). V was shortened by 0 bases and J by 1 base, with 13 bases between the two germline ends. This CDR3 comprises 16 residues. Germline V gene lookup returns CDR1 SGDLS and CDR2 YYNGEE. The chain's CDR3 is CASSVGGAGGNTEAFF. The CDR3 coding sequence is TGTGCCAGCAGCGTAGGGGGGGCTGGCGGGAACACTGAAGCTTTCTTT.

The V call is TRBV11-3, the J call TRBJ2-5, with unresolved D. Germline values: CDR1 SGHNT, CDR2 YENEEA. V lost 2 bases, J lost 0 bases, and 13 bases lay in between. This CDR3 comprises 16 residues. CDR3 DNA sequence: TGTGCCAGCAGCTTAAACCCGGCCGCGTACCAAGAGACCCAGTACTTC. This translates into CASSLNPAAYQETQYF.

This clonotype showed up many times. This chain joins TRBV29-1 and TRBJ2-1; possibly TRBD1 or TRBD2 for D (5 bases each). Trimming left V 7 bases short and J 2 bases short, with 15 bases between. CDR1 and CDR2 (germline): SQVTM, ANQGSEA. The CDR3 has 14 amino acids. DNA for the CDR3: TGCAGCGGCTTGACGGGACGAGCCTACAATGAGCAGTTCTTC. Its protein product is CSGLTGRAYNEQFF.

In regard to this clonotype: This may arise from a read error, as a much more abundant clone is one base away. The gene calls are TRBV9 and TRBJ2-3; D may correspond to TRBD1 or TRBD2 (5 bases each). This CDR3 contains 12 residues. The germline CDR1 and CDR2 sequences are SGDLS and YYNGEE. In DNA form, the CDR3 reads TGTGCCAGCAGCCAGTGGAGTGGGGGAGCTTCCTTT. It codes for CASSQWSGGASF.

J is TRBJ1-2 and V is TRBV12-3 or TRBV12-4; D unresolved. The V gene lost 6 bases and the J gene lost 8 bases, with 10 bases spanning the gap. The CDR3 totals 11 residues. The CDR3 region has the DNA TGTGCCAGCAGGGGTCTGCGAGGCTACACCTTC. It yields the protein CASRGLRGYTF.

The rearrangement links TRBV27 to TRBJ2-6; 7 bases match TRBD1. CDR3 length: 19 amino acids. The V and J ends lost 1 base and 0 bases, in that order; junction bases with no gene match: 9. Germline V gene lookup returns CDR1 MNHEY and CDR2 SMNVEV (reference sequence). The CDR3 is CASSLWSGGGFSGANVLTF. In DNA form, the CDR3 reads TGTGCCAGCAGTTTATGGTCAGGGGGTGGTTTCTCTGGGGCCAACGTCCTGACTTTC.

This clonotype has ten or more counts. The chain recombines TRBV9 with TRBJ1-1; D call uncertain. CDR3 size: 14 residues. V lost 3 bases and J 0 bases, leaving 9 bases between the germline ends. Germline assignment: CDR1 SGDLS and CDR2 YYNGEE. The CDR3 region has the DNA TGTGCCAGCAGCGCACAGCATATGAACACTGAAGCTTTCTTT. The encoded protein is CASSAQHMNTEAFF.